Here is one TCR beta chain with its context. The record originates from a study of OX40 agonist ivuxolimab in advanced cancers. Only in-frame clones appear in the TCRdb table, and some are missing; sequencing was by immunoSEQ multiplex PCR. Seen here are about 29,000 clones, approximately 93% observed once, and the top ten hold roughly a tenth. V gave up 2 bases and J gave up 0 bases, with 20 bases separating them. This CDR3 region has 19 residues. Germline values: CDR1 SGHAT, CDR2 FQNNGV. The chain carries TRBV11-2 and TRBJ2-1; D unclear. The clonotype originates from an adult with an advanced solid tumor such as melanoma, head and neck, liver or kidney cancer. The sequences come from CD4+ or CD8+ T cells sorted from blood, collected in a trial of the OX40 agonist ivuxolimab. CDR3 protein: CASSLPHPPASYSYNEQFF. CDR3 nucleotide sequence: TGTGCCAGCAGCTTACCTCACCCACCTGCAAGTTACTCCTACAATGAGCAGTTCTTC.